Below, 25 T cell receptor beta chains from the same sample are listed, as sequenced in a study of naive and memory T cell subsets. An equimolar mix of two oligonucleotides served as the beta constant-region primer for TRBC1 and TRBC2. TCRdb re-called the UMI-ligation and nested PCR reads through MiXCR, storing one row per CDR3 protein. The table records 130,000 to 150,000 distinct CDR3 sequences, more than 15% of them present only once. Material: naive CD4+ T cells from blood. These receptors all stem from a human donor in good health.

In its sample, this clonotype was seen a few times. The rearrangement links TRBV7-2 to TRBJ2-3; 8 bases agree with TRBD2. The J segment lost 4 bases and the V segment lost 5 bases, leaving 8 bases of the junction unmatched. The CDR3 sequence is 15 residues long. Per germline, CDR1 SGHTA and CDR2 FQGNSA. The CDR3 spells CASSRDSGSPDTQYF. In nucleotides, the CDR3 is TGTGCCAGCAGCCGCGACAGCGGGAGCCCAGATACGCAGTATTTT.

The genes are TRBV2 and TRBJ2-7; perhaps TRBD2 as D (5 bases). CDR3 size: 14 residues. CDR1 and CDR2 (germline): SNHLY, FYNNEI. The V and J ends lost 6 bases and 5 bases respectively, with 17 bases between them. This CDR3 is CASSPREGINEQYF. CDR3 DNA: TGTGCCAGCAGCCCTCGCGAGGGCATAAACGAGCAGTACTTC.

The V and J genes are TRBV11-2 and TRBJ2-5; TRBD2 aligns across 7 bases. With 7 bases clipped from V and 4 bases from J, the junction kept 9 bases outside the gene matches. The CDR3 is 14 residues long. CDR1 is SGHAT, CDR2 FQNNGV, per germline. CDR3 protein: CASTTSGMTETQYF. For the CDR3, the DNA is TGTGCCAGCACCACAAGCGGGATGACAGAGACCCAGTACTTC. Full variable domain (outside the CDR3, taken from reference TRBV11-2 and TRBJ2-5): EAGVAQSPRYKIIEKRQSVAFWCNPISGHATLYWYQQILGQGPKLLIQFQNNGVVDDSQLPKDRFSAERLKGVDSTLKIQPAKLEDSAVYLCASTTSGMTETQYFGPGTRLLVL.

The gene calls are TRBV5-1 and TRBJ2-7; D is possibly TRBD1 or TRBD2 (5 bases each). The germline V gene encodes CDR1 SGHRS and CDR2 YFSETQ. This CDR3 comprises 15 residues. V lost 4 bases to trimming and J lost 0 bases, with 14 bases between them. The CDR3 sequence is CASSVGRTSSYEQYF. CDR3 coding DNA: TGCGCCAGCAGCGTGGGACGGACGAGCTCCTACGAGCAGTACTTC. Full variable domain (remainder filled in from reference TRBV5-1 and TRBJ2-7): KAGVTQTPRYLIKTRGQQVTLSCSPISGHRSVSWYQQTPGQGLQFLFEYFSETQRNKGNFPGRFSGRQFSNSRSEMNVSTLELGDSALYLCASSVGRTSSYEQYFGPGTRLTVT.

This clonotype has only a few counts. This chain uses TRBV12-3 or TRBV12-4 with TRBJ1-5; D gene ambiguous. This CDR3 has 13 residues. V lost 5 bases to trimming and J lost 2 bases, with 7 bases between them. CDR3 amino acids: CASSKGGNQPQHF. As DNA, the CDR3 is TGTGCCAGCAGTAAGGGAGGCAATCAGCCCCAGCATTTT.

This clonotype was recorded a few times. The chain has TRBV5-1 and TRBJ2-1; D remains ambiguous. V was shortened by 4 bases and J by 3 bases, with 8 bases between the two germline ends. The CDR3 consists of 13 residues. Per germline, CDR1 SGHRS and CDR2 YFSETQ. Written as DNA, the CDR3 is TGCGCCAGCAGCCGGGCTGACTACAATGAGCAGTTCTTC. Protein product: CASSRADYNEQFF. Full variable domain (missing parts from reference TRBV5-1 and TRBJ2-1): KAGVTQTPRYLIKTRGQQVTLSCSPISGHRSVSWYQQTPGQGLQFLFEYFSETQRNKGNFPGRFSGRQFSNSRSEMNVSTLELGDSALYLCASSRADYNEQFFGPGTRLTVL.

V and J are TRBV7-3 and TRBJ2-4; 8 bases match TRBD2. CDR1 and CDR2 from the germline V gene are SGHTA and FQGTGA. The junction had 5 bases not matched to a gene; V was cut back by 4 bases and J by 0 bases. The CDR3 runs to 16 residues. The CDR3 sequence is CASSSKRELAKNIQYF. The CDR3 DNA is TGTGCCAGCAGCTCAAAGCGGGAGCTAGCCAAAAACATTCAGTACTTC.

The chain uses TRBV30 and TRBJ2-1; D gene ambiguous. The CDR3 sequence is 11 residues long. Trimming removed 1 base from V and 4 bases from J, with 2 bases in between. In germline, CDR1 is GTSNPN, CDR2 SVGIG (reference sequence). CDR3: CAWSEYNEQFF. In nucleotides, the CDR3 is TGTGCCTGGAGTGAGTACAATGAGCAGTTCTTC.

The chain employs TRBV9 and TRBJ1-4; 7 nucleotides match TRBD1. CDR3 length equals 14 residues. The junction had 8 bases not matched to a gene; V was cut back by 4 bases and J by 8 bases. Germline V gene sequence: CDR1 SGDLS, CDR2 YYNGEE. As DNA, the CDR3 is TGTGCCAGCAGCCCCCCCGACAGGGACGAAAAACTGTTTTTT. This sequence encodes CASSPPDRDEKLFF.

DNA of the CDR3: TGTGCCAGCAGTTACACTGGACAGGACAATGAGCAGTTCTTC. As protein: CASSYTGQDNEQFF. This chain uses TRBV6-6 with TRBJ2-1; 7 bases match TRBD1. CDR1 and CDR2 from the germline V gene are MNHNY and SVGAGI (reference sequence). V dropped 2 bases and J dropped 5; count of bases not matched to a gene: 3. CDR3 length: 14 amino acids.

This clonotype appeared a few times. The CDR3 DNA sequence: TGTGCCAGCAGCCCGGAACTAGCGGGCCTTGACGGAGACAGCACCGGGGAGCTGTTTTTT. Residues: CASSPELAGLDGDSTGELFF. This chain uses TRBV3-1 with TRBJ2-2, with TRBD2 matching 9 bases. The germline CDR1 and CDR2 sequences are LGHDT and YNNKEL (reference sequence). Trimming removed 4 bases from V and 4 bases from J; junction bases left unmatched: 19. This CDR3 spans 20 amino acids.

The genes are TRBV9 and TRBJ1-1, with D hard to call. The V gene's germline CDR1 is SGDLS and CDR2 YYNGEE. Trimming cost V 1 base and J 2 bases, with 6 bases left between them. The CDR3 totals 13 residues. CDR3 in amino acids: CASSVHVNTEAFF. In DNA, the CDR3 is TGTGCCAGCAGCGTACATGTCAACACTGAAGCTTTCTTT.

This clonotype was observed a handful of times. CDR3 amino acids: CASEGPGQTYEQYF. The CDR3 nucleotides read TGTGCCAGCGAGGGCCCGGGACAGACCTACGAGCAGTACTTC. V gene TRBV28 combines with J gene TRBJ2-7, with 7 bases lining up with TRBD1. Per the germline V gene, CDR1 is MDHEN and CDR2 is SYDVKM. CDR3 length equals 14 residues. V lost 8 bases and J lost 2; bases outside the gene matches: 9.

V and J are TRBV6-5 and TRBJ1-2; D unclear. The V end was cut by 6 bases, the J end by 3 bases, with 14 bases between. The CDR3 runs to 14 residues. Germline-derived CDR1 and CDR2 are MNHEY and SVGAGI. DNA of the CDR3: TGTGCCAGCAGGAGACACTCGAAGGACTATGGCTACACCTTC. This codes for CASRRHSKDYGYTF.

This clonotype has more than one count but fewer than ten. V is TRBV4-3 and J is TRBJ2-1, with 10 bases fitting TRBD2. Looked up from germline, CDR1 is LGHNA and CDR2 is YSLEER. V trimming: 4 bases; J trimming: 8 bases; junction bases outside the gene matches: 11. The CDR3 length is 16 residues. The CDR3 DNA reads TGCGCCAGCAGCCCTTTGGCTAGCGGGAGAGGGGATGAGCAGTTCTTC. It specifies CASSPLASGRGDEQFF.

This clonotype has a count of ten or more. The CDR3 loop is CASSIRTEATDTQYF. The CDR3 nucleotides are TGTGCCAGCAGCATCCGGACAGAAGCTACAGATACGCAGTATTTT. This rearrangement joins TRBV9 to TRBJ2-3, with D perhaps matching TRBD1 (6 bases). The germline V and J ends were trimmed by 4 bases and 3 bases, with 15 bases remaining between them. Germline V gene lookup returns CDR1 SGDLS and CDR2 YYNGEE. This CDR3 is built from 15 residues.

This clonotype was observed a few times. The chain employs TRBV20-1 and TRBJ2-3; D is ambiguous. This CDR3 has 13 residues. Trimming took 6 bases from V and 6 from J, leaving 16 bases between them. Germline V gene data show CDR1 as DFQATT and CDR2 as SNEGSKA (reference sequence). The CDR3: CSAFPPGSDTQYF. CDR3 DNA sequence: TGCAGTGCCTTTCCTCCGGGCTCCGATACGCAGTATTTT.

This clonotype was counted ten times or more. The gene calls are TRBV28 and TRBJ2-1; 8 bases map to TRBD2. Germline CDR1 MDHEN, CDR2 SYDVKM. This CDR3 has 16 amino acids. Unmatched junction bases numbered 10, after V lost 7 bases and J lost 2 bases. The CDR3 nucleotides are TGTGCCAGCATTGGCGGGGGGCCACCCACCTACAATGAGCAGTTCTTC. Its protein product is CASIGGGPPTYNEQFF.

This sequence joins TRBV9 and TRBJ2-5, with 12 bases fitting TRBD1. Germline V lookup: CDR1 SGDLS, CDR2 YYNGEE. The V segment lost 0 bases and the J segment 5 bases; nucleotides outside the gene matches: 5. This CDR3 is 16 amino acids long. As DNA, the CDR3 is TGTGCCAGCAGCGTAGGCGGGACAGGGGGCCGGGAGACCCAGTACTTC. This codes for CASSVGGTGGRETQYF.

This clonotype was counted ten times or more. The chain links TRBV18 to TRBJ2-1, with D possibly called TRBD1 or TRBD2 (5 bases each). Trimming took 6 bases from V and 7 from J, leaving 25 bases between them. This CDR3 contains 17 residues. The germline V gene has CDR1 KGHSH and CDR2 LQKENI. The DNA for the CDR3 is TGTGCCAGCTCTCAGACACCCGGGACGGGTCCTTCGAATGAGCAGTTCTTC. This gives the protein CASSQTPGTGPSNEQFF.

The DNA of the CDR3 is TGTGCCAGCAGCTTAGCTCTGAATCCAAAACAGGGGCCGTACTTC. Translating gives CASSLALNPKQGPYF. V and J are TRBV11-2 and TRBJ2-7; 7 bases are shared with TRBD1. V lost 1 base and J lost 12; bases outside the gene matches: 15. Per the germline V gene, CDR1 is SGHAT and CDR2 is FQNNGV. The CDR3 consists of 15 residues.

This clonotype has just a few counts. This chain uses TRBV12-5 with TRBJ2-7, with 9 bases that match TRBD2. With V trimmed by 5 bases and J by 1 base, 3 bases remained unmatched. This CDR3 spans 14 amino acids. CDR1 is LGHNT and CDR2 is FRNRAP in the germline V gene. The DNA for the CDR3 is TGTGCTAGTGGTGCGGGAGGGGGATCCTACGAGCAGTACTTC. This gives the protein CASGAGGGSYEQYF.

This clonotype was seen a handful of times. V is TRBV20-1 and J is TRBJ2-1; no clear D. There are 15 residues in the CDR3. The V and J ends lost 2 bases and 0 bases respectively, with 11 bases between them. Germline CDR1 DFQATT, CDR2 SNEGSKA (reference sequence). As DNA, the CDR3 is TGCAGTGCTAGAAGAGTGGAGAGCTCCTACAATGAGCAGTTCTTC. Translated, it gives CSARRVESSYNEQFF.

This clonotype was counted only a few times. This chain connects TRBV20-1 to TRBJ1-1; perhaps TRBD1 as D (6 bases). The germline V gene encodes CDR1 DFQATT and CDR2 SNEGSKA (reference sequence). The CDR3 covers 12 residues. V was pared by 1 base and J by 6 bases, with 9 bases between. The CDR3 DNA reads TGCAGTGCTAGAGGGGGGGCGGCTGAAGCTTTCTTT. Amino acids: CSARGGAAEAFF.

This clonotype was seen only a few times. The CDR3 nucleotides read TGCAGTGCTAGACAGGGCGGAAATTCACCCCTCCACTTT. Amino acid sequence: CSARQGGNSPLHF. The chain links TRBV20-1 to TRBJ1-6, with D possibly TRBD1 on 5 matching bases. This CDR3 has 13 residues. Germline loops: CDR1 DFQATT, CDR2 SNEGSKA (reference sequence). Trimming cost V 2 bases and J 7 bases, with 9 bases left between them.